Listed below are T cell receptor beta chains from one sample, sequenced in a study of technical replicates of blood from a few donors. Data came from immunoSEQ multiplex PCR; TCRdb stores just in-frame clones and leaves some out. The sample shows about 70,000 clones, about 96% of them seen only once. Sequencing was carried out using T cells isolated from PBMCs. These receptors all come from a human donor in good health. Both conserved end residues are part of each CDR3. The order of the fields is V gene, clone size, D gene, J gene, CDR3 protein, CDR3 DNA. The D gene is left open where the match is weak. Size is stated for part of the rows, as once, few or many counts, or as a class when the clone is expanded.

TRBV6-5	.	.	TRBJ2-5	CASSSLGGFVQETQYF	TGTGCCAGCAGTTCCCTCGGAGGGTTTGTCCAAGAGACCCAGTACTTC
TRBV4-2	.	.	TRBJ1-1	CASSQRAYTEAFF	TGTGCCAGCAGCCAACGAGCATACACTGAAGCTTTCTTT
TRBV6-5	.	.	TRBJ2-2	CASSSWNTGELFF	TGTGCCAGCAGTTCTTGGAACACCGGGGAGCTGTTTTTT
TRBV7-9	.	.	TRBJ2-7	CASSHGRRAGYEQYF	TGTGCCAGCAGCCACGGCCGGCGGGCAGGCTACGAGCAGTACTTC
TRBV10-3	few	TRBD1	TRBJ1-5	CAISGQGLNQPQHF	TGTGCCATCAGTGGACAGGGGCTGAATCAGCCCCAGCATTTT
TRBV5-1	.	TRBD2	TRBJ2-3	CASSPVIAGETDTQYF	TGCGCCAGCAGCCCCGTCATAGCGGGAGAGACAGATACGCAGTATTTT
TRBV7-9	.	.	TRBJ2-3	CASSQKTAFFIGTDTQYF	TGTGCCAGCAGCCAAAAGACAGCTTTCTTCATAGGCACAGATACGCAGTATTTT
TRBV6-5	.	TRBD2	TRBJ2-1	CASRLTSGPYNEQFF	TGTGCCAGCAGGCTAACTAGCGGGCCCTACAATGAGCAGTTCTTC
TRBV9	.	.	TRBJ1-5	CASSVGSGALPQHF	TGTGCCAGCAGCGTAGGGTCAGGGGCCCTTCCCCAGCATTTT
TRBV11-3	.	.	TRBJ1-1	CASSLGQANTEAFF	TGTGCCAGCAGCTTAGGACAGGCGAACACTGAAGCTTTCTTT
TRBV19	.	.	TRBJ2-2	CASSIVASRTGELFF	TGTGCCAGTAGTATAGTCGCCTCGAGGACCGGGGAGCTGTTTTTT
TRBV19	once	.	TRBJ1-5	CASSTGNPGVNQPQHF	TGTGCCAGTAGTACAGGGAACCCAGGGGTCAATCAGCCCCAGCATTTT
TRBV19	.	.	TRBJ2-2	CASSWTRDTRGYSGELFF	TGTGCCAGTAGTTGGACCCGGGACACGCGGGGGTATAGCGGGGAGCTGTTTTTT
TRBV11-3	.	.	TRBJ2-6	CASSLGGPGANVLTF	TGTGCCAGCAGCTTAGGAGGTCCTGGGGCCAACGTCCTGACTTTC
TRBV7-7	once	.	TRBJ2-1	CASSSLSNEQFF	TGTGCCAGCAGCTCGTTGAGCAATGAGCAGTTCTTC
TRBV7-9	.	.	TRBJ2-7	CASSQAAGRDLYEQYF	TGTGCCAGCAGCCAAGCCGCGGGACGGGACCTCTACGAGCAGTACTTC
TRBV15	.	.	TRBJ1-5	CATSKASSPNQPQHF	TGTGCCACCAGCAAGGCGAGTAGCCCCAATCAGCCCCAGCATTTT
TRBV11-2	.	.	TRBJ2-5	CASSVGTPRETQYF	TGTGCCAGCAGCGTCGGGACTCCAAGGGAGACCCAGTACTTC
TRBV7-2	.	TRBD2	TRBJ2-1	CASSFTPSGVNEQFF	TGTGCCAGCAGCTTTACCCCTAGCGGAGTCAATGAGCAGTTCTTC
TRBV5-1	.	.	TRBJ2-1	CASSFGQGNTEQFF	TGCGCCAGCAGCTTTGGTCAGGGGAACACTGAGCAGTTCTTC
TRBV5-4	.	.	TRBJ1-2	CASSLQETDGYTF	TGTGCCAGCAGCTTGCAGGAAACGGATGGCTACACCTTC
TRBV7-9	.	TRBD2	TRBJ2-1	CASSSQRGRANEQFF	TGTGCCAGCAGCTCCCAGCGGGGCCGGGCCAATGAGCAGTTCTTC
TRBV28	.	TRBD1	TRBJ2-7	CASRPGTGGSYEQYF	TGTGCCAGCAGACCCGGGACAGGGGGAAGCTACGAGCAGTACTTC
TRBV4-1	once	TRBD1	TRBJ2-1	CASSRTNGQGYNEQFF	TGCGCCAGCAGCCGCACAAACGGACAGGGCTACAATGAGCAGTTCTTC
TRBV10-3	.	.	TRBJ1-2	CAISESRDGYTF	TGTGCCATCAGTGAGTCCAGGGATGGCTACACCTTC
TRBV2	.	.	TRBJ2-7	CASSETDALSYEQYF	TGTGCCAGCAGTGAGACAGACGCCCTATCCTACGAGCAGTACTTC
TRBV11-2	.	.	TRBJ2-7	CASSLVVDSPSYEQYF	TGTGCCAGCAGCTTAGTGGTGGACTCTCCTTCCTACGAGCAGTACTTC
TRBV9	.	TRBD1	TRBJ1-4	CASSVGGTGLNEKLFF	TGTGCCAGCAGCGTAGGTGGGACAGGTCTTAATGAAAAACTGTTTTTT
TRBV29-1	.	.	TRBJ2-6	CSVYSLSGANVLTF	TGCAGCGTTTATAGCCTTTCTGGGGCCAACGTCCTGACTTTC
TRBV6-5	.	.	TRBJ2-2	CASSYGAGMAGELFF	TGTGCCAGCAGTTATGGCGCAGGGATGGCCGGGGAGCTGTTTTTT
TRBV7-9	.	TRBD1	TRBJ1-1	CASSFYRLSDRENTEAFF	TGTGCCAGCAGCTTCTATCGTCTTTCCGACAGGGAGAACACTGAAGCTTTCTTT
TRBV6-6	.	TRBD1	TRBJ1-5	CASSGQGAGQPQHF	TGTGCCAGCAGTGGACAGGGGGCTGGTCAGCCCCAGCATTTT
TRBV7-8	.	.	TRBJ2-5	CASSSLETQYF	TGTGCCAGCAGCTCCTTGGAGACCCAGTACTTC
TRBV29-1	.	TRBD1	TRBJ2-7	CSVEPGQGPYEQYF	TGCAGCGTTGAACCGGGACAGGGACCCTACGAGCAGTACTTC
TRBV28	once	.	TRBJ2-3	CASSLEVGGKYF	TGTGCCAGCAGTTTGGAGGTAGGAGGGAAGTATTTT
TRBV28	.	.	TRBJ1-5	CASSWDNPQGQPQHF	TGTGCCAGCAGTTGGGACAATCCGCAGGGTCAGCCCCAGCATTTT
TRBV27	.	TRBD2	TRBJ2-7	CASSKPGLDIYEQYF	TGTGCCAGCAGTAAACCGGGACTAGACATCTACGAGCAGTACTTC
TRBV30	few	TRBD1	TRBJ1-6	CAWTAPRQGESSPLHF	TGTGCCTGGACCGCACCCCGACAGGGTGAGAGTTCACCCCTCCACTTT
TRBV6-5	.	.	TRBJ2-7	CASSYGDSNYEQYF	TGTGCCAGCAGTTACGGGGACTCGAACTACGAGCAGTACTTC
TRBV10-3	.	TRBD2	TRBJ2-1	CAISESISSGGANEQFF	TGTGCCATCAGTGAGTCGATTAGTAGCGGGGGGGCCAATGAGCAGTTCTTC